This T cell receptor beta chain is from a study of Ad26.COV2.S vaccination and SARS-CoV-2 variants. Study-wide context: Once, or twice with 56 days between doses, Ad26.COV2.S was given intramuscularly.

In regard to this clone: Its antigen is still unknown. One junction end does not reproduce the germline sequence, and a read error may be involved.

Study-level points and caveats: Vaccinated individuals (as opposed to placebo recipients) had higher spike-specific TCR breadth.

Sequenced by immunoSEQ multiplex PCR; TCRdb stores in-frame clones only, minus some. The repertoire holds more than 300,000 clones, 85% seen once, with around 2.2% in the top ten. Germline CDR1 reads SNHLY; CDR2 reads FYNNEI. CDR3 length: 15 amino acids. Treatment here: 19 received Ad26.COV2.S at low or high dose, single or two shots; several received placebo; per-sample allocation not given. Sampling happened 63 days after the first vaccine or placebo injection. Sequences were derived from peripheral blood, sampled in a trial of Ad26.COV2.S vaccine versus placebo. This rearrangement joins TRBV2 to TRBJ2-5, with 12 nucleotides matching TRBD2. The clonotype originates from a person aged 18 to 59 who received the Ad26.COV2.S COVID-19 vaccine or a placebo. CDR3 nucleotide sequence: TGTGCCAGCAGGGGGACTAGCGGGCCCCAAAAGACCCAGTACTTC. Translation gives CASRGTSGPQKTQYF. The entire variable domain, with the rest obtained from reference TRBV2 and TRBJ2-5, is as follows: EPEVTQTPSHQVTQMGQEVILRCVPISNHLYFYWYRQILGQKVEFLVSFYNNEISEKSEIFDDQFSVERPDGSNFTLKIRSTKLEDSAMYFCASRGTSGPQKTQYFGPGTRLLVL.